This T cell receptor beta chain was obtained from a study of blood T cell repertoires in COVID-19 (TCRdb year 2020). Regarding the research as a whole: Samples from collaborators originated in the United States, Italy and Spain and spanned both the acute and convalescent phases of COVID-19. The material from the prospective study consisted of cDNA or gDNA derived from T cells, B-cell-depleted T cells, or PBMCs. Samples came from the ongoing ImmuneRACE study (first 160 participants) plus 1,254 subjects from 6 global collaborators. Subjects who had been exposed to COVID-19, were actively infected with it, or had recovered from it provided the deeply sampled blood TCRbeta repertoires that made up the dataset. A de-identified subject ID, COVID-19 status, age in years and sex were almost always included in the sample metadata. The repertoires were released in a freely available public database intended as a resource for research on the immune response to SARS-CoV-2. HLA class I and class II types, where available, came from metadata supplied by the sample provider rather than from assay-based typing.

Note on this clone: This receptor's antigen is unknown. No base-level quality is on record; no much larger clone is a single base apart.

Collaborating institutions collected whole blood in K2EDTA tubes following their own protocols. For TCRbeta analysis, collaborators shipped samples in one of three forms: frozen whole blood, isolated PBMCs, or DNA extracted from either of those sample types. The CDR3 runs 11 residues from the cysteine to the phenylalanine. Only CDR3 DNA is held: 33 bases, read in frame from base 1. CDR1 and CDR2, looked up from the germline V gene (reference sequence), are LNHNV and YYDKDF. Trimming at the junction amounts to 6 bases on V and 16 bases on J, and the germline ends lie 16 bases apart. The immunoSEQ Assay, a bias-controlled multiplex PCR, was used to amplify TCRbeta CDR3 regions from genomic DNA. Per the source publication's procedure: The number of nucleated cells in each sample was estimated from the amplification of reference gene primers within the assay. To quantify the absolute abundance of each unique TCRbeta CDR3 rearrangement, sequence reads were collapsed and filtered. For each sample, productive Simpson clonality was calculated as the square root of Simpson's diversity index across productive rearrangements. TCRdb took this table from immuneACCESS and kept in-frame rearrangements with V and J called. Such tables lack part of the clones; where checked against another copy, unresolved V genes explain under half of the gap, and the rest is unexplained. V, J and clone size are those of that table, while D and trimming were read from the DNA. Present in this sample are under 200,000 clones, 70% to 80% of which were seen just once. Of the sample, 7% to 9% is held by the ten largest clones.

What the research found in general, with its limitations: Clinical and demographic metadata were provided uncurated, with the amount varying by source and participant.

Material for sequencing was peripheral blood. The sequence is built from TRBV15 and TRBJ1-5, and perhaps TRBD1 as D gene, on 5 matching bases. The source is a man between 60 and 70 years old with acute or convalescent COVID-19. The encoded CDR3 is CATRGGTATHF. The DNA sequence reads TGTGCCACCAGGGGGGGGACGGCTACCCATTTT.